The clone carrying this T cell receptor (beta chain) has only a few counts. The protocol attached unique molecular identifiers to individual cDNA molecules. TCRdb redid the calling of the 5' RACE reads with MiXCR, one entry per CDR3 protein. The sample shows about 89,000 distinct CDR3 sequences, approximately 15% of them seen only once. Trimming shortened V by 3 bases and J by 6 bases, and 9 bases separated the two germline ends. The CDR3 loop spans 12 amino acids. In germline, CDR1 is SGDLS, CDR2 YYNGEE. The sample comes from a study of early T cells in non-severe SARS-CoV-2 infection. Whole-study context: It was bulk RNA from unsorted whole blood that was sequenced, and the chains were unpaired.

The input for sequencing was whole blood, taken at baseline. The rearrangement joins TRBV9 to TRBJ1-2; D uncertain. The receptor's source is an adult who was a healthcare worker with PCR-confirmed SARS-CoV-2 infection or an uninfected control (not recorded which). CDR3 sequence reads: CASSALLNGYTF. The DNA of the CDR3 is TGTGCCAGCAGCGCATTGTTAAATGGCTACACCTTC.